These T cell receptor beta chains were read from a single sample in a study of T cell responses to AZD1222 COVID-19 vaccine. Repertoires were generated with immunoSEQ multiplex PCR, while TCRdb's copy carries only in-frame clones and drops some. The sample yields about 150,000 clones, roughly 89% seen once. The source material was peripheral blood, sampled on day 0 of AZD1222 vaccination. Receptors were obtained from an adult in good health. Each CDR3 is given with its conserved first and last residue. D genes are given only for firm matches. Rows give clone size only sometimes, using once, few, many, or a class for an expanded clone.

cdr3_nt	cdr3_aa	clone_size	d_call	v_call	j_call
TGCGCCAGCAGCCGGACAGGGAGCTATGGCTACACCTTC	CASSRTGSYGYTF	.	TRBD1	TRBV5-1	TRBJ1-2
TGTGCCAGCAGTGAAGCGGGGACGGCCTATGGCTACACCTTC	CASSEAGTAYGYTF	.	.	TRBV6-1	TRBJ1-2
TGTGCCAGCAGCTTAGGACAGGGCTCGAACACTGAAGCTTTCTTT	CASSLGQGSNTEAFF	.	TRBD1	TRBV7-6	TRBJ1-1
TGCGCCAGCAGCCAAGTAGGCTCGGGCTCCTATAATTCACCCCTCCACTTT	CASSQVGSGSYNSPLHF	.	.	TRBV4-3	TRBJ1-6
TGTGCCAGCAGCTTAGGCGGGAGGGGACAAGGTGGAGAGACCCAGTACTTC	CASSLGGRGQGGETQYF	.	TRBD2	TRBV7-6	TRBJ2-5
TGCGCCAGCAGCCCGAGGGAGAACACTGAAGCTTTCTTT	CASSPRENTEAFF	.	.	TRBV5-1	TRBJ1-1
TGCGCCAGCCTGTCCTCTGGGGCCAACGTCCTGACTTTC	CASLSSGANVLTF	.	.	TRBV10-2	TRBJ2-6
TGTGCCACCACCGAACCCAGGGAGGACACTGAAGCTTTCTTT	CATTEPREDTEAFF	.	.	TRBV24-1	TRBJ1-1
TGTGCCAGCAGTGAAGCAGCGGGAGGTTACAATGAGCAGTTCTTC	CASSEAAGGYNEQFF	.	TRBD2	TRBV6-1	TRBJ2-1
TGTGCCAGCAGCAACTCCATACCGGGACACCAGACCTACGAGCAGTACTTC	CASSNSIPGHQTYEQYF	.	.	TRBV5-5	TRBJ2-7
TGCGCCAGCAGCCAAGATCAGGGATATGGCTACACCTTC	CASSQDQGYGYTF	.	.	TRBV4-1	TRBJ1-2
TGTGCCAGCAGCCGTAGGCAGGGGGCAAACCAAGAGACCCAGTACTTC	CASSRRQGANQETQYF	.	TRBD1	TRBV11-1	TRBJ2-5
TGTGCCAGCAGCGTAAACCCCCAATTAGGCGGGTCCTACGAGCAGTACTTC	CASSVNPQLGGSYEQYF	.	.	TRBV9	TRBJ2-7
TGCGCCAGCAGCCAAGGGAGAACAGGGTTGTACGAGCAGTACTTC	CASSQGRTGLYEQYF	.	.	TRBV4-1	TRBJ2-7
TGTGCCAGCAGTGGTAAGGACAGACTCGAGCAGTACTTC	CASSGKDRLEQYF	once	.	TRBV5-4	TRBJ2-7
TGTGCCAGCAGCCTGGGACAAATTCATGGCTACACCTTC	CASSLGQIHGYTF	.	.	TRBV12-3/TRBV12-4	TRBJ1-2
TGTGCCAGCAGCAGAAGGACTAGCGGGGGCTCAGATACGCAGTATTTT	CASSRRTSGGSDTQYF	.	TRBD2	TRBV5-6	TRBJ2-3
TGTGCCAGCAGCCCGGGACACCTCTTAAAGAAGAAGGAAAAACTGTTTTTT	CASSPGHLLKKKEKLFF	.	.	TRBV7-6	TRBJ1-4
TGTGCCAGCAGCAGCGATAGAGGTCAGCCCCAGCATTTT	CASSSDRGQPQHF	.	.	TRBV7-3	TRBJ1-5
TGCGCCAGCAGCCCCCTTAGGGGTAACTATGGCTACACCTTC	CASSPLRGNYGYTF	.	.	TRBV5-1	TRBJ1-2
TGTGCCAGCAGCTTAGCGTCGACAGGGATTGGGGCCAACGTCCTGACTTTC	CASSLASTGIGANVLTF	.	TRBD1	TRBV7-2	TRBJ2-6
TGTGCCATCAGGGAGCCGGGACAGGGAAACACTGAAGCTTTCTTT	CAIREPGQGNTEAFF	.	TRBD1	TRBV10-3	TRBJ1-1
TGTGCCAGCAGCACGACAGGCCCTCTTTATGGCTACACCTTC	CASSTTGPLYGYTF	.	.	TRBV4-2	TRBJ1-2
TGTGCCAGCAGCTTGGCCGTAGGGTCGCCGGCCTTC	CASSLAVGSPAF	.	.	TRBV5-6	TRBJ1-2
TGTGCCAGCAGCTTAGGGGTAGGGAACACTGAAGCTTTCTTT	CASSLGVGNTEAFF	.	.	TRBV13	TRBJ1-1
TGTGCCAGCAGCTTTCCAAGCTCCTACGAGCAGTACTTC	CASSFPSSYEQYF	.	.	TRBV7-2	TRBJ2-7
TGTGCCAGCAGCACAAGAGGGACAGGGAGAGGCTCCTACAATGAGCAGTTCTTC	CASSTRGTGRGSYNEQFF	.	TRBD1	TRBV11-3	TRBJ2-1
TGTGCCATCAGCGAAGCAGAGGACTATGGCTACACCTTC	CAISEAEDYGYTF	.	.	TRBV10-3	TRBJ1-2
TGTGCCTCCAGAGGCAGAGGCACAGATACGCAGTATTTT	CASRGRGTDTQYF	once	.	TRBV27	TRBJ2-3
TGTGCCAGCAGCGGACAGGGACGTGAAGCTTTCTTT	CASSGQGREAFF	.	TRBD1	TRBV12-3/TRBV12-4	TRBJ1-1
TGCGCCAGCCAAGAGGGGGGAGAGACCCAGTACTTC	CASQEGGETQYF	.	.	TRBV5-1	TRBJ2-5
TGTGCCAGCAGTGGAGACTCCTACGAGCAGTACTTC	CASSGDSYEQYF	.	.	TRBV12-3/TRBV12-4	TRBJ2-7
TGTGCCAGCAGCCAGACGGACAGGGTGTACAATGAGCAGTTCTTC	CASSQTDRVYNEQFF	.	TRBD1	TRBV3-1/TRBV3-2	TRBJ2-1
TGTGCCAGCAGCCTGCTATTGGGTGAGCAGTTCTTC	CASSLLLGEQFF	.	.	TRBV25-1	TRBJ2-1
TGTGCCAGTAGTATCAGGACTTCGTACGAGCAGTACTTC	CASSIRTSYEQYF	once	.	TRBV19	TRBJ2-7
TGTGCCAGCAGTTCCTCCGGGGCAGGTGAAAAACTGTTTTTT	CASSSSGAGEKLFF	.	.	TRBV27	TRBJ1-4
TGTGCCAGCAGTACTATCACTAACGGGCGGGAGACCCAGTACTTC	CASSTITNGRETQYF	.	.	TRBV5-6	TRBJ2-5
TGTGCCAGCAGCCAAGGCGGGACTGCAGATACGCAGTATTTT	CASSQGGTADTQYF	.	.	TRBV14	TRBJ2-3
TGTGCCAGTACCCCCCCGGGCAGGGGCCATCAGCCCCAGCATTTT	CASTPPGRGHQPQHF	.	.	TRBV19	TRBJ1-5
TGTGCCAGCCGAAGCCCCAGGCGGGGCACTCCCGTCCGGGAGCTGTTTTTT	CASRSPRRGTPVRELFF	.	.	TRBV7-2	TRBJ2-2
TGCGCCAGCAGCTTTGGGAGGGATAATTCACCCCTCCACTTT	CASSFGRDNSPLHF	once	.	TRBV5-1	TRBJ1-6
TGTGCCAGCAGTTTAAGGGGACAGTACACTGAAGCTTTCTTT	CASSLRGQYTEAFF	.	TRBD1	TRBV27	TRBJ1-1
TGCGCCAGCCGCAAAAACTCCTACGAGCAGTACTTC	CASRKNSYEQYF	.	.	TRBV10-2	TRBJ2-7